One and the same sample provided the 14 T cell receptor beta chains below, sequenced in a study of T cells in Graves' hyperthyroidism and ophthalmopathy. RNA transcripts provided the source from which TCR beta CDR3 regions were amplified. Carried out on the TCR CDR3, a first-round RT-PCR used the HTBI primer set. TCRdb passed the multiplex PCR reads through MiXCR, listing each CDR3 protein once. This table holds 560,000 or so distinct CDR3 sequences, 46% found once. Sequencing input: peripheral blood or thyroid tissue (not recorded which). The receptors stem from a woman between 18 and 29 years old with Graves' hyperthyroidism.

The chain uses TRBV29-1 and TRBJ1-1; D is unclear. The CDR3 length is 14 residues. V was shortened by 2 bases and J by 3 bases, with 13 bases between the two germline ends. The germline V gene encodes CDR1 SQVTM and CDR2 ANQGSEA. CDR3 residues: CSVESAELDTEAFF. The CDR3 coding sequence is TGCAGCGTTGAATCGGCGGAATTGGACACTGAAGCTTTCTTT.

The rearrangement uses TRBV29-1 and TRBJ1-2; 7 bases fit TRBD1. This CDR3 is built from 12 residues. Germline loops: CDR1 SQVTM, CDR2 ANQGSEA. V lost 8 bases, J lost 1 base, and 4 bases stayed unmatched. CDR3 protein: CSLQGSNYGYTF. The CDR3 DNA follows: TGCAGCCTACAGGGGAGTAACTATGGCTACACCTTC.

In this sample, this clonotype turned up a few times. This chain joins TRBV29-1 and TRBJ2-2; no clear D. This CDR3 contains 13 residues. V was cut by 5 bases and J by 7 bases, with 14 bases left in between. The germline V gene encodes CDR1 SQVTM and CDR2 ANQGSEA. In DNA, the CDR3 is TGCAGCGTTCCGGAAGGGCCGTTCGGGGAGCTGTTTTTT. It translates to CSVPEGPFGELFF.

This chain links TRBV20-1 with TRBJ1-2, with D unresolved. V was cut by 6 bases and J by 3 bases, with 11 bases left in between. From germline, CDR1 is DFQATT and CDR2 SNEGSKA (reference sequence). The CDR3 covers 12 residues. DNA of the CDR3: TGCAGTGCATCAGCATCCGACTATGGCTACACCTTC. Protein: CSASASDYGYTF.

This clonotype showed up just a few times. This sequence joins TRBV5-1 and TRBJ1-1; D remains ambiguous. The CDR3 has 13 residues. The V gene's germline CDR1 is SGHRS and CDR2 YFSETQ. The ends were cut back, 4 bases at V and 5 bases at J, with 12 bases in the middle. CDR3 sequence (DNA): TGCGCCAGCAGCACGGTAGGCCTTACTGAAGCTTTCTTT. It specifies CASSTVGLTEAFF.

A word on this clonotype: This could be a read error, since a much larger clone is one nucleotide away. The chain is built from TRBV6-1 and TRBJ1-5; no firm D call. The CDR3 extends over 11 amino acids. CDR1 MNHNS and CDR2 SASEGT come from the germline V gene. V lost 4 bases and J lost 5, with 3 bases in between. Written as DNA, the CDR3 is TGTGCCAGCAGTGGGTATCAGCCCCAGCATTTT. It translates to CASSGYQPQHF.

The J gene is TRBJ1-6, the V gene TRBV7-8; 12 nucleotides line up with TRBD1. After removal of 4 bases from V and 8 bases from J, the junction contained 0 bases not matched to a gene. Germline assignment: CDR1 SGHVS and CDR2 FQNEAQ. CDR3 length: 14 amino acids. CDR3 nucleotide sequence: TGTGCCAGCAGCTGGGACAGGGGGCATTCACCCCTCCACTTT. Its protein is CASSWDRGHSPLHF.

In its sample, this clonotype was seen many times. The rearrangement uses TRBV15 and TRBJ1-1, with D tentatively TRBD1 (5 bases). V lost 0 bases and J 4 bases, leaving 12 bases between the germline ends. The CDR3 consists of 15 residues. Germline loops: CDR1 LNHNV, CDR2 YYDKDF (reference sequence). The DNA for the CDR3 is TGTGCCACCAGCAGAGATTTGGCGGGGCTCACTGAAGCTTTCTTT. Its translation: CATSRDLAGLTEAFF.

This clonotype has a single count. This rearrangement joins TRBV25-1 to TRBJ1-6; perhaps TRBD1 as D (5 bases). V shed 1 base and J shed 10 bases, with 20 bases lying between them. This CDR3 spans 17 amino acids. Per the germline V gene, CDR1 is MGHDK and CDR2 is SYGVNS. The CDR3 DNA sequence: TGTGCCAGCAGTGAATCGGGGGTGGGACGGGGAAACTCACCCCTCCACTTT. Translated, it gives CASSESGVGRGNSPLHF.

This chain connects TRBV5-8 to TRBJ1-1; unclear D gene. Trimming pared 2 bases from V and 6 bases from J, leaving 11 bases between. This CDR3 has 13 residues. The V gene's germline CDR1 is SGHTS and CDR2 YDEGEE. The DNA of the CDR3 is TGTGCCAGCAGCTTTTCACCTTCCCCTGAAGCTTTCTTT. It encodes CASSFSPSPEAFF. Filled out from reference TRBV5-8 and TRBJ1-1, the complete variable domain reads EAGVTQSPTHLIKTRGQQATLRCSPISGHTSVYWYQQALGLGLQFLLWYDEGEERNRGNFPPRFSGRQFPNYSSELNVNALELEDSALYLCASSFSPSPEAFFGQGTRLTVV.

This clonotype has at least ten counts. The chain combines TRBV2 with TRBJ1-6; 7 bases are shared with TRBD1. The junction had 12 bases not matched to a gene; V was cut back by 11 bases and J by 8 bases. The CDR3 is 14 residues long. Germline CDR1 reads SNHLY; CDR2 reads FYNNEI. CDR3 sequence (DNA): TGTGCCGCCAGGGAGGGGGCCATTTATTCACCCCTCCACTTT. Amino acid sequence: CAAREGAIYSPLHF.

The rearrangement uses TRBV2 and TRBJ2-5; D is perhaps TRBD2 (7 bases). The V and J ends lost 6 bases and 9 bases respectively, with 20 bases between them. The CDR3 has 14 amino acids. Looked up from germline, CDR1 is SNHLY and CDR2 is FYNNEI. The CDR3 DNA reads TGTGCCAGCAGAGTTCTGGGGGGGCCAGTGGCCCAGTACTTC. Translation gives CASRVLGGPVAQYF.

This clonotype has a count of ten or more. The J gene is TRBJ1-2, the V gene TRBV20-1; D call uncertain. CDR3 size: 10 residues. In germline, CDR1 is DFQATT, CDR2 SNEGSKA (reference sequence). The germline V and J ends were trimmed by 0 bases and 8 bases, with 4 bases remaining between them. CDR3 loop: CSARDRGYTF. The CDR3 DNA is TGCAGTGCTAGAGATAGAGGCTACACCTTC.

This sequence joins TRBV20-1 and TRBJ1-6; TRBD1 might be the D (5 bases). Between the trimmed V and J ends, which lost 7 bases and 6 bases, there was a span of 13 bases. CDR1 is DFQATT, CDR2 SNEGSKA, per germline (reference sequence). The CDR3 is made up of 13 amino acids. The CDR3 nucleotides read TGCAGTGTTCAGGGACGGTTTAATTCACCCCTCCACTTT. Protein sequence: CSVQGRFNSPLHF.